This T cell receptor beta chain derives from a study of shared clonotypes between healthy human individuals. CDR3 length equals 17 residues. Between the trimmed V and J ends, which lost 2 bases and 0 bases, there was a span of 17 bases. Germline values: CDR1 MDHEN, CDR2 SYDVKM. The assay was immunoSEQ multiplex PCR, and TCRdb's table has in-frame clones only and misses some. The profile covers 1.4 million to 1.5 million clones, with roughly 96% appearing a single time and roughly 1.2% taken by the ten largest. The chain joins TRBV28 to TRBJ2-7; D is possibly TRBD1 (6 bases). Input material: naive CD4+ T cells sorted from blood. The sample's subset: CD45RA+ positively selected. The source is a man aged 25-45 years in good health. The CDR3 is CASSLTLGAGASYEQYF. CDR3 DNA sequence: TGTGCCAGCAGTTTAACCCTAGGGGCAGGGGCCTCCTACGAGCAGTACTTC.